This T cell receptor (beta chain) is from a study of cytomegalovirus exposure and HLA in healthy donors. Across the study: An early release of data contained approximately 85 million unique TCRs, which came from HLA-typed donors. Study conclusions and caveats: The authors excluded some V segments, including TRBV6-2 and TRBV6-3, as indistinguishable. Several of the most significant clusters appeared, in a later analysis, to be linked to common viral pathogens.

V was pared by 7 bases and J by 5 bases, with 11 bases between. CDR1 and CDR2 from the germline V gene are MNHNY and SVGAGI (reference sequence). The CDR3 is made up of 12 amino acids. PCR used 60 Vbeta primers and 13 Jbeta primers. The repertoire was sequenced with immunoSEQ multiplex PCR; TCRdb's copy has only in-frame clones and lacks some. The sample carries about 140,000 clones, around 86% recorded once. This clone was seen a few times. Its matching antigen is unknown. The origin of this receptor is a female donor in good health and CMV-seronegative. The source material was PBMCs. The chain carries TRBV6-6 and TRBJ2-5; D perhaps matches TRBD1 (7 bases). CDR3 in DNA: TGTGCCAGCACCGCAGGGGGGGAGACCCAGTACTTC. Protein: CASTAGGETQYF.